The T cell receptor beta chain under discussion was sequenced for a study of T cell repertoires in cytomegalovirus infection. As for the study in general: Matching HLA type, along with CMV infection, was indicated by public TCR beta signatures.

For this clonotype: Its antigen is still unknown. At one end the junction does not follow the germline gene, possibly because of a read error.

MiXCR, run by TCRdb on the reads, gives a single entry per CDR3 protein. The sample consists of approximately 110,000 distinct CDR3 sequences, about 9.5% of them appearing once. Study outcomes and limitations: CMV-specific HLA-C-restricted TCR beta clonotypes dominated the ex vivo response. CMV carriers with the relevant HLA were identified by cumulative public TCR beta family frequency.

The CDR3 totals 17 residues. Germline V gives CDR1 SEHNR, CDR2 FQNEAQ (reference sequence). The origin of this receptor is a human donor in good health (CMV status not recorded). Some clones in this sample may be carry-over from other donors' samples. The J gene is TRBJ2-1, the V gene TRBV7-9; 14 bases fit TRBD2. The material sequenced was PBMCs, sequenced either directly or after in vitro stimulation (not recorded which). The CDR3 nucleotides are TGTGACAGCAGCTTAGCCCAAGGACTAGCGGGAGGACGGGAGCAGTTCTTC. Amino acids: CDSSLAQGLAGGREQFF.